These 7 T cell receptor beta chains came from one sample sequenced in a study of cytomegalovirus exposure and HLA in healthy donors. The PCR used 60 Vbeta and 13 Jbeta primers. TCRdb keeps only in-frame clones here, not all; method: immunoSEQ multiplex PCR. The sample consists of about 120,000 clones, about 76% of them appearing once. Specimen: PBMCs. Every receptor here comes from a woman between 40 and 50 years old in good health and CMV-seropositive.

V usage is TRBV25-1 and J usage is TRBJ2-7; perhaps TRBD1 as D (5 bases). Trimming shortened V by 0 bases and J by 2 bases, and 5 bases separated the two germline ends. Germline V gene sequence: CDR1 MGHDK, CDR2 SYGVNS. The CDR3 sequence is 13 residues long. This chain's CDR3 is CASSEYRAYEQYF. The CDR3 coding sequence is TGTGCCAGCAGTGAATACAGGGCCTACGAGCAGTACTTC.

With respect to this clone: This CDR3 is also generated by other DNA sequences in the sample. The chain joins TRBV5-1 to TRBJ2-1; TRBD1 matches at 7 bases. The CDR3 sequence is 13 residues long. V shed 0 bases and J 6 bases; nucleotides not matched to a gene: 0. CDR1 is SGHRS and CDR2 is YFSETQ in the germline V gene. CDR3 in amino acids: CASSLAGGNEQFF. The CDR3 DNA reads TGCGCCAGCAGCTTGGCAGGGGGCAATGAGCAGTTCTTC.

V gene TRBV6-1 combines with J gene TRBJ1-5; D is perhaps TRBD1 (6 bases). The germline V gene encodes CDR1 MNHNS and CDR2 SASEGT. This CDR3 region has 15 residues. V lost 2 bases, J lost 2 bases, and 10 bases lay in between. The CDR3 coding sequence is TGTGCCAGCAGTGAATGGACAGTGGGCAATCAGCCCCAGCATTTT. This sequence encodes CASSEWTVGNQPQHF.

This chain connects TRBV2 to TRBJ2-3; tentative D call: TRBD1 (5 bases). Germline V gene sequence: CDR1 SNHLY, CDR2 FYNNEI. V dropped 7 bases and J dropped 0 bases, with 11 bases sitting between them. This CDR3 has 14 amino acids. The CDR3 loop reads CASKMTVSTDTQYF. In nucleotides, the CDR3 is TGTGCCAGCAAAATGACAGTGAGCACAGATACGCAGTATTTT.

The chain uses TRBV5-4 and TRBJ1-6, with 8 bases lining up with TRBD1. This CDR3 has 14 residues. Germline lookup yields CDR1 SGHNT and CDR2 YYREEE (reference sequence). The trim removed 6 bases at V and 10 bases at J, leaving 9 bases unmatched. The CDR3 DNA sequence: TGTGCCAGCAATCAGGGGGCGGGAGGGTCACCCCTCCACTTT. Protein: CASNQGAGGSPLHF.

The rearrangement uses TRBV5-1 and TRBJ2-3, with 9 bases aligning to TRBD2. J lost 6 bases, V lost 4 bases, and 18 bases had no gene match. CDR1 is SGHRS, CDR2 YFSETQ, per germline. There are 18 residues in the CDR3. The DNA for the CDR3 is TGCGCCAGCAGCCCCTCCGGGACTAGCACCCTGAAGACGGATACGCAGTATTTT. Its protein is CASSPSGTSTLKTDTQYF. The whole variable domain, remainder taken from reference TRBV5-1 and TRBJ2-3, is KAGVTQTPRYLIKTRGQQVTLSCSPISGHRSVSWYQQTPGQGLQFLFEYFSETQRNKGNFPGRFSGRQFSNSRSEMNVSTLELGDSALYLCASSPSGTSTLKTDTQYFGPGTRLTVL.

V is TRBV19 and J is TRBJ1-1, with 7 bases fitting TRBD1. V was clipped by 7 bases and J by 3 bases; unmatched bases: 8. The CDR3 is 14 amino acids. Per the germline V gene, CDR1 is LNHDA and CDR2 is SQIVND (reference sequence). The CDR3 coding sequence is TGTGCCAGTAAAGACAGGGTAAGGGACACTGAAGCTTTCTTT. Its translation: CASKDRVRDTEAFF.